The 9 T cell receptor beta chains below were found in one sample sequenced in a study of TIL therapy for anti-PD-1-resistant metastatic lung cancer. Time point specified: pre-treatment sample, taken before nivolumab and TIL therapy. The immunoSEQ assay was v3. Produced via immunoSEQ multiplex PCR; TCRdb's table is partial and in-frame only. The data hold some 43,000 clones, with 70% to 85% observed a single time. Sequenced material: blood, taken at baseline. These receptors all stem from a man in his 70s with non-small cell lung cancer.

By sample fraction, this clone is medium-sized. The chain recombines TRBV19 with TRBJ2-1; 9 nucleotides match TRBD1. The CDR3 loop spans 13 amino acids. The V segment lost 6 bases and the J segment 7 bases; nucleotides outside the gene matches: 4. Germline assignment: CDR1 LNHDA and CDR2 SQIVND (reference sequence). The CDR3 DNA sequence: TGTGCCAGTAGGCTCGACAGGGGGAATGAGCAGTTCTTC. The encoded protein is CASRLDRGNEQFF.

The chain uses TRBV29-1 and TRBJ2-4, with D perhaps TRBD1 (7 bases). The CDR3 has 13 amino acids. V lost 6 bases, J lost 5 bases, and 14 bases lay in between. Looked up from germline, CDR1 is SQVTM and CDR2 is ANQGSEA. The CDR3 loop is CSVKGGTENIQYF. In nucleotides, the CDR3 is TGCAGCGTCAAAGGAGGGACAGAAAACATTCAGTACTTC. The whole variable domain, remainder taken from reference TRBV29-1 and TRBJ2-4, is SAVISQKPSRDICQRGTSLTIQCQVDSQVTMMFWYRQQPGQSLTLIATANQGSEATYESGFVIDKFPISRPNLTFSTLTVSNMSPEDSSIYLCSVKGGTENIQYFGAGTRLSVL.

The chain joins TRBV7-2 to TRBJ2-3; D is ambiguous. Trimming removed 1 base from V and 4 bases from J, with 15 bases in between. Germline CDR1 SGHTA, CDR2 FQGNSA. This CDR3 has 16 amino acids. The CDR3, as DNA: TGTGCCAGCAGCTTAGATCGTCCGAGAACCGCAGATACGCAGTATTTT. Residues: CASSLDRPRTADTQYF.

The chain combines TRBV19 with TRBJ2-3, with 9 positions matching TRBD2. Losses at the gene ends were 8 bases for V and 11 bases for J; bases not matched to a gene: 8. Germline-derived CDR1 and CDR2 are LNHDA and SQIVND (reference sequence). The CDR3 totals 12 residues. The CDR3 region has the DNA TGTGCCAGTGGGACCTTTAGCGGGGGGCAGTATTTT. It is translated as CASGTFSGGQYF.

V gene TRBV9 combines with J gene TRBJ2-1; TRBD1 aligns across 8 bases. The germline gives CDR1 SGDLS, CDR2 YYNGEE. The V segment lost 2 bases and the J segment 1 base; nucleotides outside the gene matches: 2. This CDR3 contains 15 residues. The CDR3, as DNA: TGTGCCAGCAGCGTCCGGGACAGGTCCTACAATGAGCAGTTCTTC. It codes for CASSVRDRSYNEQFF.

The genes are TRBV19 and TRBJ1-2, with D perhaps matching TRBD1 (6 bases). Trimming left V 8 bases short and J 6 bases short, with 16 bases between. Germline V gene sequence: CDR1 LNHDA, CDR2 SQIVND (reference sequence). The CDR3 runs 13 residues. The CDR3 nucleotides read TGTGCCAGTTCGACCCGGGACACTCATGGCTACACCTTC. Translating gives CASSTRDTHGYTF.

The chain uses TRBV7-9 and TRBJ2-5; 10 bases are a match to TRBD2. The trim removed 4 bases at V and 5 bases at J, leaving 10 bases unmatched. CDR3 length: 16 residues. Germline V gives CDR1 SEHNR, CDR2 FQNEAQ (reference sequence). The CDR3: CASSSRSSGSFETQYF. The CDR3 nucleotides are TGTGCCAGCAGCTCCAGGTCTAGCGGGAGTTTTGAGACCCAGTACTTC.

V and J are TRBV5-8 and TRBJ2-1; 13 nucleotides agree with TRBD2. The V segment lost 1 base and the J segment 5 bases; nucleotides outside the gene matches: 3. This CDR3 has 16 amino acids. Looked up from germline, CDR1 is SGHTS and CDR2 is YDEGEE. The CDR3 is CASSLSGTSGNNEQFF. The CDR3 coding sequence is TGTGCCAGCAGCTTGTCAGGGACTAGCGGGAACAATGAGCAGTTCTTC.

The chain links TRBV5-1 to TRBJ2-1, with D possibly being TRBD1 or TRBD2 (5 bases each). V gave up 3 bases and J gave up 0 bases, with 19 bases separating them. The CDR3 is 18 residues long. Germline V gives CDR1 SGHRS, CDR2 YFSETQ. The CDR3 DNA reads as TGCGCCAGCAGCTCGAAAGGGACCGGGCCGACCTCCTACAATGAGCAGTTCTTC. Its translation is CASSSKGTGPTSYNEQFF.